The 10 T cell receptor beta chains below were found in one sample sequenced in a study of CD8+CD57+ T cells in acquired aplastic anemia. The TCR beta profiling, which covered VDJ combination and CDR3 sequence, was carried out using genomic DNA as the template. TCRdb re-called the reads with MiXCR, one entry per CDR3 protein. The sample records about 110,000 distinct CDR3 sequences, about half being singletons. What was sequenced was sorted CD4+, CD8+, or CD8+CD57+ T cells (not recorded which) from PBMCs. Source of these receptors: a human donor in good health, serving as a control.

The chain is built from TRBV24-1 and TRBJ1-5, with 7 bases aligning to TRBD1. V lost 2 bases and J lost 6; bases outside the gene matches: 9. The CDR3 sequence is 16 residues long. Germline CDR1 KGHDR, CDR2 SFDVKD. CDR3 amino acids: CATSDSITGDVQPQHF. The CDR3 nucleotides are TGTGCCACCAGTGATTCGATCACAGGGGACGTTCAGCCCCAGCATTTT.

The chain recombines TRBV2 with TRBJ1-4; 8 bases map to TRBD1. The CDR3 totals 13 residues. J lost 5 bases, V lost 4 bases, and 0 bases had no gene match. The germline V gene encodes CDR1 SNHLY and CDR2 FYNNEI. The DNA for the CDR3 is TGTGCCAGCAGTGGGGACAGGAATGAAAAACTGTTTTTT. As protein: CASSGDRNEKLFF. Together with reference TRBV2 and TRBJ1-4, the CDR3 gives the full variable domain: EPEVTQTPSHQVTQMGQEVILRCVPISNHLYFYWYRQILGQKVEFLVSFYNNEISEKSEIFDDQFSVERPDGSNFTLKIRSTKLEDSAMYFCASSGDRNEKLFFGSGTQLSVL.

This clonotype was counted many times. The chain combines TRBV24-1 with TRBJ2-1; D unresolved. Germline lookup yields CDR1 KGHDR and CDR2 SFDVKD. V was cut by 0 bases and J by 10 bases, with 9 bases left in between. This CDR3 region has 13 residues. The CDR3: CATSDLLGREQFF. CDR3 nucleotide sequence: TGTGCCACCAGTGATTTGCTAGGCCGCGAGCAGTTCTTC.

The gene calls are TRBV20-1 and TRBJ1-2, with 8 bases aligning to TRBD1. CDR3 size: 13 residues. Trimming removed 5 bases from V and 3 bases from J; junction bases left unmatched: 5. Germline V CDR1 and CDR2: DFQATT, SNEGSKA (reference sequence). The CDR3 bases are TGCAGTGCTTTGGACAGGGATGACTATGGCTACACCTTC. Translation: CSALDRDDYGYTF.

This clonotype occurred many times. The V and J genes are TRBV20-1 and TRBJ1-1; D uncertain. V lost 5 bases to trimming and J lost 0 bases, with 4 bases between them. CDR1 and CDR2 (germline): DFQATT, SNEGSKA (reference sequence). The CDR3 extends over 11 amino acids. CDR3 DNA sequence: TGCAGTGCTTACTTGAACACTGAAGCTTTCTTT. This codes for CSAYLNTEAFF.

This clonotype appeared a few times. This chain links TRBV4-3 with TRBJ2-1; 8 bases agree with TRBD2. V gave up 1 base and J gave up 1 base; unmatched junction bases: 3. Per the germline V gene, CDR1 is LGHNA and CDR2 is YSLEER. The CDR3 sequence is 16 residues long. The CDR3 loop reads CASSQGERGSYNEQFF. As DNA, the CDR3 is TGCGCCAGCAGCCAAGGGGAGCGGGGGTCCTACAATGAGCAGTTCTTC.

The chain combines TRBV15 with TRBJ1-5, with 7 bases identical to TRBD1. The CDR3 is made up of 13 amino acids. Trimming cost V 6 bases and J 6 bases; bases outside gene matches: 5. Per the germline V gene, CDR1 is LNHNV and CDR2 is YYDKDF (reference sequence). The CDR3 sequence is CATRGTEGQPQHF. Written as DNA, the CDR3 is TGTGCCACCAGAGGGACAGAGGGTCAGCCCCAGCATTTT.

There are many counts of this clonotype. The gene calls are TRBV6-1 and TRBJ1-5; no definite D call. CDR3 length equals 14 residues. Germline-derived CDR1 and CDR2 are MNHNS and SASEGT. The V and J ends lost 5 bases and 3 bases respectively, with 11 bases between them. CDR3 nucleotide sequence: TGTGCCAGCAGTCCCTCAGGATACAATCAGCCCCAGCATTTT. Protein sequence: CASSPSGYNQPQHF.

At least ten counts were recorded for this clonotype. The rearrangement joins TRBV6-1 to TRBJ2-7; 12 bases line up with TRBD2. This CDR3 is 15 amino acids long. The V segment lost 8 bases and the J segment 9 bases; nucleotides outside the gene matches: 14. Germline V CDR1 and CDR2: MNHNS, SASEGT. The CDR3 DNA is TGTGCCAGCCTTCCTAGCGGGGGGGCGGGGTATCGGCAGTACTTC. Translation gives CASLPSGGAGYRQYF.

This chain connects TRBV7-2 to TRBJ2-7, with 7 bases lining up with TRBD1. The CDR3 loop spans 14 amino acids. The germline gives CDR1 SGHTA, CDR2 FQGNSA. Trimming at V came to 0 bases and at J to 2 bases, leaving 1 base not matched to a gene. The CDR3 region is CASSLAGTAYEQYV. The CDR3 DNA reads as TGTGCCAGCAGCTTAGCGGGGACAGCCTACGAGCAGTACGTC.